These T cell receptor beta chains were read from a single sample in a study of blood T cell repertoires in COVID-19. Libraries were prepared by immunoSEQ multiplex PCR; TCRdb keeps only in-frame clonotypes and omits some of them. This sample has just under 350,000 clones, with around 86% found just once. The sequencing input was peripheral blood. The receptor set was obtained from a woman aged 45 to 65 with COVID-19, enrolled during active disease. Each CDR3 is given with its conserved first and last residue.

v_call	j_call	cdr3_aa
TRBV19	TRBJ2-3	CASSWDSATDTQYF
TRBV18	TRBJ1-1	CASSWGQSSNEAFF
TRBV7-3	TRBJ1-1	CASSLGTVQSNTEAFF
TRBV11-2	TRBJ1-1	CASSFYRGIQNRNTEAFF
TRBV9	TRBJ2-1	CASSTMGGNYNEQFF
TRBV7-9	TRBJ2-7	CASSPDRTGNSYEQYF
TRBV25-1	TRBJ1-1	CASSEIEGGNTEAFF
TRBV7-9	TRBJ2-7	CASSPGTGAYEQYF
TRBV2	TRBJ2-7	CASKAQQGQVHEQYF
TRBV7-9	TRBJ1-1	CASSLIGDSKAFF
TRBV4-2	TRBJ2-7	CASSPAVAGGGYEQYF
TRBV19	TRBJ2-7	CASKGTGAYEQYF
TRBV5-1	TRBJ1-2	CASSLTGDQGYTF
TRBV5-1	TRBJ2-3	CASSTATSGDTQYF
TRBV29-1	TRBJ2-5	CSARLAGEETQYF
TRBV6-5	TRBJ2-1	CASSLTGGSYNEQFF
TRBV5-5	TRBJ2-3	CASSLESHSDTQYF
TRBV7-9	TRBJ2-2	CASSLGGLAGRRTGELFF
TRBV30	TRBJ1-1	CARSRGNTEAFF
TRBV19	TRBJ2-1	CASSLPVRSYNEQFF
TRBV19	TRBJ2-7	CASSIVWADRAKSYEQYF
TRBV9	TRBJ2-7	CASSTRDRDYEQYF
TRBV18	TRBJ2-5	CATLLAGETQYF
TRBV19	TRBJ2-5	CASSQFGTSGRGGETQYF
TRBV21-1	TRBJ2-2	CASSKTGEDTGELFF
TRBV6-5	TRBJ1-6	CASSYLGQLNSPLHF
TRBV30	TRBJ1-1	CAWSPDRFLAFF
TRBV5-1	TRBJ2-1	CASSLEGRPPGNEQFF
TRBV6-5	TRBJ2-7	CASSYRDRGTSYEQYF
TRBV27	TRBJ2-7	CASSFGKWYEQYF
TRBV30	TRBJ2-7	CAWREESEQYF
TRBV14	TRBJ1-1	CASSTRTGANTEAFF
TRBV7-6	TRBJ1-2	CASSLGQGSNYGYTF
TRBV5-1	TRBJ1-2	CASSRDRRNYGYTF
TRBV18	TRBJ2-4	CASSPLIAGVGNIQYF
TRBV18	TRBJ2-7	CASSAGQGAYEQYF
TRBV7-8	TRBJ1-1	CASSWGGTNTEAFF
TRBV6-5	TRBJ2-7	CASSPGGIGVEQYF
TRBV18	TRBJ1-1	CASSPLQHTEAFF